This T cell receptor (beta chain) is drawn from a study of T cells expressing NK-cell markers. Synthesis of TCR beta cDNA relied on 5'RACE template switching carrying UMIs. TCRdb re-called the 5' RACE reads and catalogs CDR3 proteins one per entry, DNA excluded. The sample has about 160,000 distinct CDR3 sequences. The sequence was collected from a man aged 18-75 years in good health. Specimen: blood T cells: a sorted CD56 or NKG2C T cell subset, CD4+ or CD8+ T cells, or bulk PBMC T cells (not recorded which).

CDR3 amino acids: CASSQFGGQGSYEQYF. The J gene is TRBJ2-7, the V gene TRBV14; the D call of TRBD1 rests on TCRdb alone, since no DNA is present to check it. CDR1 and CDR2 from the germline V gene are SGHDN and FVKESK. CDR3 length: 16 residues. Supplemented by reference TRBV14 and TRBJ2-7, the full variable domain reads EAGVTQFPSHSVIEKGQTVTLRCDPISGHDNLYWYRRVMGKEIKFLLHFVKESKQDESGMPNNRFLAERTGGTYSTLKVQPAELEDSGVYFCASSQFGGQGSYEQYFGPGTRLTVT.